These 26 T cell receptor beta chains originate from one sample sequenced in a study of brain T cells in children with intractable seizures. Time point specified: blood from clinic visit 5 months post-surgery; TSC patient then seizure free. This table comes from immunoSEQ multiplex PCR, and its TCRdb copy is limited to in-frame clones, with some not included. The table lists about 340,000 clones, 85% to 95% of them singletons. Sequences were derived from peripheral blood, sampled less than 6 months after surgery. The source of these receptors is a boy under two years old with tuberous sclerosis and intractable seizures.

The chain carries TRBV4-1 and TRBJ1-2; weak D call: TRBD1 (5 bases). The CDR3 consists of 13 residues. Germline lookup yields CDR1 MGHRA and CDR2 YSYEKL. V shed 5 bases and J shed 1 base, with 8 bases lying between them. The CDR3 DNA reads TGCGCCAGCAGCGAAGGGGTTAACTATGGCTACACCTTC. This translates into CASSEGVNYGYTF.

This clone came up a few times. The chain combines TRBV5-1 with TRBJ2-2; D is ambiguous. Trimming took 2 bases from V and 0 from J, leaving 11 bases between them. Germline V gene lookup returns CDR1 SGHRS and CDR2 YFSETQ. The CDR3 spans 16 residues. CDR3 loop: CASSFMWESNTGELFF. CDR3 DNA: TGCGCCAGCAGCTTCATGTGGGAATCGAACACCGGGGAGCTGTTTTTT.

The rearrangement uses TRBV3-1 (or the pseudogene TRBV3-2) and TRBJ2-3, with TRBD2 identical over 9 bases. Per germline, CDR1 LGHDT and CDR2 YNNKEL (reference sequence). The CDR3 length is 16 residues. The trim removed 4 bases at V and 6 bases at J, leaving 11 bases unmatched. CDR3 residues: CASSLSLAGGTDTQYF. Here the CDR3 DNA reads TGTGCCAGCAGCCTCTCGCTGGCGGGGGGGACCGATACGCAGTATTTT.

This clone occurred a few times. The chain employs TRBV6-5 and TRBJ2-6; no firm D call. The CDR3 totals 14 residues. V lost 5 bases, J lost 3 bases, and 8 bases lay in between. CDR1 MNHEY and CDR2 SVGAGI come from the germline V gene. The CDR3 bases are TGTGCCAGCAGTCGAGATCTTGGGGCCAACGTCCTGACTTTC. Translation gives CASSRDLGANVLTF.

The rearrangement links TRBV28 to TRBJ2-1; TRBD2 aligns across 14 bases. V gave up 5 bases and J gave up 6 bases; unmatched junction bases: 0. The CDR3 length is 14 residues. CDR1 MDHEN and CDR2 SYDVKM come from the germline V gene. The DNA of the CDR3 is TGTGCCAGCAGTGGGACTAGCGGGAGCAATGAGCAGTTCTTC. Protein product: CASSGTSGSNEQFF.

The rearrangement joins TRBV19 to TRBJ1-6, with 7 bases lining up with TRBD1. CDR3 length equals 12 residues. Germline V gene sequence: CDR1 LNHDA, CDR2 SQIVND (reference sequence). Trimming at V came to 10 bases and at J to 8 bases, leaving 5 bases not matched to a gene. The CDR3 protein is CATGGSYSPLHF. In DNA, the CDR3 is TGTGCCACAGGGGGTTCTTATTCACCCCTCCACTTT.

The chain recombines TRBV5-1 with TRBJ1-1; D remains ambiguous. Germline V lookup: CDR1 SGHRS, CDR2 YFSETQ. V lost 0 bases and J lost 0, with 3 bases in between. This CDR3 spans 13 amino acids. Here the CDR3 DNA reads TGCGCCAGCAGCTTGGAGGTGAACACTGAAGCTTTCTTT. Its protein is CASSLEVNTEAFF.

This clone is a singleton in its sample. J is TRBJ1-2 and V is TRBV5-1; 8 nucleotides agree with TRBD1. The germline gives CDR1 SGHRS, CDR2 YFSETQ. Trimming cost V 5 bases and J 3 bases; bases outside gene matches: 3. This CDR3 is built from 13 residues. CDR3 coding DNA: TGCGCCAGCAGAATGACAGGGGACTATGGCTACACCTTC. Encoded protein: CASRMTGDYGYTF. The full variable domain, with the rest looked up from reference TRBV5-1 and TRBJ1-2, is KAGVTQTPRYLIKTRGQQVTLSCSPISGHRSVSWYQQTPGQGLQFLFEYFSETQRNKGNFPGRFSGRQFSNSRSEMNVSTLELGDSALYLCASRMTGDYGYTFGSGTRLTVV.

The chain employs TRBV4-2 and TRBJ2-7; no firm D call. With 0 bases removed from V and 2 bases from J, the gap between germline ends came to 8 bases. The CDR3 is made up of 14 amino acids. Germline V gene sequence: CDR1 LGHNA, CDR2 YNFKEQ. CDR3 region: CASSQDTAAYEQYF. The CDR3 DNA follows: TGTGCCAGCAGCCAAGATACGGCGGCCTACGAGCAGTACTTC.

The CDR3: CASSLIGSGGAVNYGYTF. The CDR3 DNA is TGTGCCAGCAGCTTAATCGGTTCAGGGGGCGCAGTCAACTATGGCTACACCTTC. The rearrangement uses TRBV11-2 and TRBJ1-2; 8 bases map to TRBD1. With V trimmed by 2 bases and J by 2 bases, 13 bases remained unmatched. The CDR3 has 18 amino acids. CDR1 is SGHAT and CDR2 is FQNNGV in the germline V gene. The variable domain in full, with the rest retrieved from reference TRBV11-2 and TRBJ1-2, is EAGVAQSPRYKIIEKRQSVAFWCNPISGHATLYWYQQILGQGPKLLIQFQNNGVVDDSQLPKDRFSAERLKGVDSTLKIQPAKLEDSAVYLCASSLIGSGGAVNYGYTFGSGTRLTVV.

The rearrangement uses TRBV18 and TRBJ2-7, with TRBD1 matching 10 bases. Looked up from germline, CDR1 is KGHSH and CDR2 is LQKENI. The V segment lost 5 bases and the J segment 5 bases; nucleotides outside the gene matches: 12. This CDR3 contains 16 residues. In nucleotides, the CDR3 is TGTGCCAGCTCAACCATCGGGTCGGGACAGGGGAACGAGCAGTACTTC. It codes for CASSTIGSGQGNEQYF.

This clone was recorded only once. This chain joins TRBV6-5 and TRBJ2-5; a weak D match, TRBD2 (5 bases). Germline lookup yields CDR1 MNHEY and CDR2 SVGAGI. CDR3 length: 15 residues. Trimming took 6 bases from V and 5 from J, leaving 19 bases between them. The CDR3 sequence: CASRATWTLGETQYF. CDR3 sequence (DNA): TGTGCCAGCAGGGCAACTTGGACTCTCGGGGAGACCCAGTACTTC.

The chain uses TRBV24-1 and TRBJ2-1, with D tentatively TRBD2 (5 bases). The CDR3 is made up of 16 amino acids. The ends were cut back, 5 bases at V and 0 bases at J, with 13 bases in the middle. Germline CDR1 reads KGHDR; CDR2 reads SFDVKD. The CDR3 loop reads CATSGGSASSYNEQFF. In DNA form, the CDR3 reads TGTGCCACCAGTGGGGGTAGCGCGAGCTCCTACAATGAGCAGTTCTTC.

Points on this clone: The sample has other DNA sequences that encode this CDR3 too. J is TRBJ1-1 and V is TRBV6-1, with no clear D. V gave up 2 bases and J gave up 0 bases, with 1 base separating them. This CDR3 has 12 amino acids. CDR1 and CDR2 (germline): MNHNS, SASEGT. The CDR3 nucleotides read TGTGCCAGCAGTGAACTGAACACTGAAGCTTTCTTT. Protein: CASSELNTEAFF.

This chain joins TRBV6-1 and TRBJ1-6, with D possibly being TRBD1 (5 bases). CDR1 and CDR2 from the germline V gene are MNHNS and SASEGT. The V end was cut by 3 bases, the J end by 10 bases, with 13 bases between. The CDR3 runs to 14 residues. CDR3 DNA sequence: TGTGCCAGCAGTGAGTTCCCAGGGCCCTCACCCCTCCACTTT. Amino acids: CASSEFPGPSPLHF.

CDR3 DNA: TGCAGCGGGACGGGGGGGAGGTACCAAGAGACCCAGTACTTC. Translating gives CSGTGGRYQETQYF. V usage is TRBV29-1 and J usage is TRBJ2-5; 8 bases are shared with TRBD2. CDR3 size: 14 residues. The germline gives CDR1 SQVTM, CDR2 ANQGSEA. The ends lost 7 bases at V and 0 bases at J; junction bases unmatched: 7.

V usage is TRBV19 and J usage is TRBJ1-5; D may be TRBD1 (5 bases). Germline V gene sequence: CDR1 LNHDA, CDR2 SQIVND (reference sequence). V was trimmed by 5 bases and J by 0 bases, leaving 20 bases between them. The CDR3 totals 18 residues. The CDR3 DNA sequence: TGTGCCAGTAGTGAAGTACCACGGGGGTTCTATAGCAATCAGCCCCAGCATTTT. Its protein is CASSEVPRGFYSNQPQHF. Looking up the rest from reference TRBV19 and TRBJ1-5 gives the full variable domain: DGGITQSPKYLFRKEGQNVTLSCEQNLNHDAMYWYRQDPGQGLRLIYYSQIVNDFQKGDIAEGYSVSREKKESFPLTVTSAQKNPTAFYLCASSEVPRGFYSNQPQHFGDGTRLSIL.

The chain links TRBV6-5 to TRBJ1-6; D ambiguous. This CDR3 has 13 residues. Trimming removed 7 bases from V and 4 bases from J, with 8 bases in between. Germline CDR1 is MNHEY and CDR2 is SVGAGI. The CDR3: CASNRVYNSPLHF. The CDR3 DNA is TGTGCCAGCAATCGAGTGTATAATTCACCCCTCCACTTT.

The chain couples TRBV30 to TRBJ1-2; no reliable D call. This CDR3 has 11 amino acids. Looked up from germline, CDR1 is GTSNPN and CDR2 is SVGIG (reference sequence). The ends were cut back, 4 bases at V and 3 bases at J, with 6 bases in the middle. CDR3 DNA sequence: TGTGCCTGGAATCGAGACTATGGCTACACCTTC. This sequence encodes CAWNRDYGYTF.

This clone was seen only a few times. This chain uses TRBV7-9 with TRBJ1-6; TRBD1 aligns across 8 bases. The CDR3 is made up of 14 amino acids. CDR1 is SEHNR, CDR2 FQNEAQ, per germline (reference sequence). Trimming at V came to 5 bases and at J to 7 bases, leaving 4 bases not matched to a gene. The CDR3 is CASSLRQGNSPLHF. In nucleotides, the CDR3 is TGTGCCAGCAGCCTTCGACAGGGGAATTCACCCCTCCACTTT.

The gene calls are TRBV9 and TRBJ2-3; TRBD1 matches at 7 bases. The germline gives CDR1 SGDLS, CDR2 YYNGEE. After removal of 3 bases from V and 0 bases from J, the junction contained 4 bases not matched to a gene. This CDR3 comprises 15 residues. The chain's CDR3 is CASSGGQPSTDTQYF. In DNA, the CDR3 is TGTGCCAGCAGCGGGGGACAGCCTAGCACAGATACGCAGTATTTT.

V and J are TRBV7-9 and TRBJ1-4, with D hard to call. This CDR3 contains 17 residues. Trimming took off 5 bases at V and 0 bases at J, with 16 bases between the two ends. In germline, CDR1 is SEHNR, CDR2 FQNEAQ (reference sequence). The CDR3 nucleotides read TGTGCCAGCAGCATACCGGGCGGAGTTGCAACTAATGAAAAACTGTTTTTT. Its protein product is CASSIPGGVATNEKLFF.

J is TRBJ1-6 and V is TRBV20-1; TRBD1 might be the D (5 bases). The V end lost 6 bases, the J end lost 15 bases, and 15 bases lay between the germline ends. The CDR3 sequence is 11 residues long. Germline V gene sequence: CDR1 DFQATT, CDR2 SNEGSKA (reference sequence). Written as DNA, the CDR3 is TGCAGTGCCCCTAGGGGCCAGCACCTCCACTTT. Translating gives CSAPRGQHLHF.

V is TRBV27 and J is TRBJ2-2; D call uncertain. The CDR3 runs 14 residues. V was shortened by 4 bases and J by 2 bases, with 8 bases between the two germline ends. CDR1 and CDR2 (germline): MNHEY, SMNVEV (reference sequence). The CDR3: CASSSAYNTGELFF. In DNA, the CDR3 is TGTGCCAGCAGTTCCGCCTATAACACCGGGGAGCTGTTTTTT.

This chain links TRBV7-9 with TRBJ2-7; D might be TRBD1 (6 bases). V was clipped by 1 base and J by 2 bases, with 9 bases between them. The CDR3 length is 14 residues. Germline loops: CDR1 SEHNR, CDR2 FQNEAQ (reference sequence). The CDR3 DNA reads TGTGCCAGCAGCTTAGGCGACAGGACCTACGAGCAGTACTTC. It yields the protein CASSLGDRTYEQYF.

The chain recombines TRBV6-5 with TRBJ1-2, with 7 nucleotides matching TRBD1. This CDR3 has 16 amino acids. CDR1 is MNHEY, CDR2 SVGAGI, per germline. V gave up 2 bases and J gave up 2 bases; unmatched junction bases: 8. The CDR3, as DNA: TGTGCCAGCAGTTACGGAAGGACAGGAGCAAACTATGGCTACACCTTC. Translating gives CASSYGRTGANYGYTF.